The 2 T cell receptor beta chains below were found in one sample sequenced in a study of blood T cell repertoires in COVID-19. Only in-frame clones appear in the TCRdb table, and some are missing; sequencing was by immunoSEQ multiplex PCR. The table records about 480,000 clones, more than 85% of them present only once. The source material was peripheral blood. The receptor source for this set is a woman aged 25 to 39 with acute or convalescent COVID-19.

J is TRBJ2-5 and V is TRBV9, with a tentative D call TRBD1 (6 bases). Trimming took 0 bases from V and 5 from J, leaving 17 bases between them. Germline assignment: CDR1 SGDLS and CDR2 YYNGEE. The CDR3 runs 16 residues. CDR3 residues: CASSVDWTEARETQYF. In nucleotides, the CDR3 is TGTGCCAGCAGCGTAGATTGGACAGAGGCCAGGGAGACCCAGTACTTC.

V and J are TRBV7-6 and TRBJ2-7; the match to TRBD1 covers 10 bases. The V segment lost 8 bases and the J segment 0 bases; nucleotides outside the gene matches: 13. The germline V gene has CDR1 SGHVS and CDR2 FNYEAQ. This CDR3 contains 17 residues. As DNA, the CDR3 is TGTGCCAGCGGAGGTTCCCCCGACAGGGGGCTCTCCTACGAGCAGTACTTC. This codes for CASGGSPDRGLSYEQYF.